This section outlines one TCR beta chain sequence together with its context. The data were obtained in a study of T cell changes during pregnancy in multiple sclerosis. Data came from immunoSEQ multiplex PCR; TCRdb stores just in-frame clones and leaves some out. The repertoire includes about 40,000 clones, 80% to 90% of them detected once, and around 5% sits in the top ten. CDR1 is KGHSH and CDR2 is LQKENI in the germline V gene. There are 14 residues in the CDR3. The junction had 2 bases not matched to a gene; V was cut back by 4 bases and J by 3 bases. The sample here was peripheral blood, taken in the first trimester of pregnancy. The chain combines TRBV18 with TRBJ2-5; the match to TRBD1 covers 10 bases. The sequence was obtained from a female donor in good health, enrolled as a control in a pregnancy study. CDR3: CASSRDRGEETQYF. DNA of the CDR3: TGTGCCAGCTCACGGGACAGGGGAGAAGAGACCCAGTACTTC.